These 10 T cell receptor beta chains were sequenced from one sample in a study of T-cell reconstitution after alpha-beta-depleted transplantation in children. Construction of the TCRbeta library involved unique molecular identifiers. Each CDR3 protein is one row after TCRdb ran MiXCR on the PCR reads. The table includes under 850,000 distinct CDR3 sequences, over 10% detected once. This sample comprised PBMCs, obtained before TCRalphabeta/CD19-depleted stem cell transplant. Receptor source: a girl aged 2-10 years with congenital amegakaryocytic thrombocytopenia, due to receive a stem cell transplant.

The sample holds a few counts of this clonotype. The chain joins TRBV20-1 to TRBJ2-4; 8 nucleotides match TRBD1. This CDR3 is 15 amino acids long. Germline assignment: CDR1 DFQATT and CDR2 SNEGSKA (reference sequence). V lost 6 bases, J lost 1 base, and 8 bases stayed unmatched. The CDR3 reads CSAGLRQGAKNIQYF. CDR3 bases: TGCAGTGCCGGTTTGAGACAGGGGGCCAAAAACATTCAGTACTTC.

This clonotype showed up just a few times. A read error may account for a junction end that differs from germline. V usage is TRBV12-3 or TRBV12-4 and J usage is TRBJ2-7; 13 bases map to TRBD2. The CDR3 spans 12 residues. The CDR3 protein is CASSPTSGRADF. CDR3 nucleotide sequence: TGTGCCAGCAGCCCAACTAGCGGGAGGGCCGATTTC.

The rearrangement links TRBV18 to TRBJ2-7; 7 bases agree with TRBD2. The germline CDR1 and CDR2 sequences are KGHSH and LQKENI. This CDR3 has 13 amino acids. V lost 8 bases and J lost 2; bases outside the gene matches: 6. The CDR3 DNA follows: TGTGCCAGCGGACCTAGCGGAACCTACGAGCAGTACTTC. Its protein is CASGPSGTYEQYF.

The sample holds many counts of this clonotype. The V gene is TRBV20-1, the J gene TRBJ2-7; TRBD2 is a possible D gene (6 bases). The germline V gene has CDR1 DFQATT and CDR2 SNEGSKA (reference sequence). The CDR3 is made up of 14 amino acids. Trimming left V 1 base short and J 3 bases short, with 13 bases between. The CDR3 here is CSARVGEAYYEQYF. The CDR3 DNA reads TGCAGTGCTAGAGTGGGGGAGGCTTACTACGAGCAGTACTTC.

This clonotype was counted ten times or more. This sequence joins TRBV20-1 and TRBJ2-2; D could derive from TRBD1 or TRBD2 (5 bases each). Per the germline V gene, CDR1 is DFQATT and CDR2 is SNEGSKA (reference sequence). The V and J ends lost 4 bases and 0 bases respectively, with 12 bases between them. This CDR3 is built from 15 residues. CDR3 nucleotides: TGCAGTGCTACAGGGACGGACGCGAACACCGGGGAGCTGTTTTTT. Its protein product is CSATGTDANTGELFF.

This clonotype has more than one count but fewer than ten. The CDR3 loop is CASSSGHLTGELFF. The CDR3 nucleotides read TGTGCCAGCAGCTCGGGACACCTCACCGGGGAGCTGTTTTTT. The chain has TRBV5-5 and TRBJ2-2, with TRBD1 as a possible D gene (6 bases). V gave up 3 bases and J gave up 4 bases, with 10 bases separating them. The CDR3 runs 14 residues. CDR1 SGHKS and CDR2 YYEKEE come from the germline V gene (reference sequence).

The chain uses TRBV6-6 and TRBJ2-1; D ambiguous. This CDR3 spans 13 amino acids. Per the germline V gene, CDR1 is MNHNY and CDR2 is SVGAGI (reference sequence). The V gene lost 5 bases and the J gene lost 5 bases, with 10 bases spanning the gap. Here the CDR3 DNA reads TGTGCCAGCAGTCTAAGCTACGACAATGAGCAGTTCTTC. As protein: CASSLSYDNEQFF.

Many counts were recorded for this clonotype. The chain recombines TRBV20-1 with TRBJ2-7, with 10 bases lining up with TRBD2. The CDR3 is made up of 15 amino acids. Germline assignment: CDR1 DFQATT and CDR2 SNEGSKA (reference sequence). Trimming cost V 3 bases and J 0 bases; bases outside gene matches: 5. The CDR3 region has the DNA TGCAGTGCTAGGCGATCTAGCGGGGGCTCCTACGAGCAGTACTTC. Residues: CSARRSSGGSYEQYF.

This clonotype has at least ten counts. J is TRBJ2-1 and V is TRBV27; 7 positions match TRBD2. Looked up from germline, CDR1 is MNHEY and CDR2 is SMNVEV (reference sequence). This CDR3 region has 15 residues. The junction had 13 bases not matched to a gene; V was cut back by 10 bases and J by 4 bases. CDR3 nucleotide sequence: TGTGCCACGAGCGGGACGGAGGTGGGGTACAATGAGCAGTTCTTC. Translation gives CATSGTEVGYNEQFF.

This clonotype was detected many times. The CDR3 loop is CSVATWAGWDTGELFF. CDR3 coding DNA: TGCAGCGTAGCAACATGGGCAGGGTGGGACACCGGGGAGCTGTTTTTT. This chain uses TRBV29-1 with TRBJ2-2; D is perhaps TRBD1 (5 bases). The CDR3 has 16 amino acids. The ends were cut back, 6 bases at V and 3 bases at J, with 20 bases in the middle. The germline CDR1 and CDR2 sequences are SQVTM and ANQGSEA.